This TCR beta chain is from a study of cytomegalovirus exposure and HLA in healthy donors. The PCR had 60 Vbeta and 13 Jbeta primers. TCRdb keeps only in-frame clones here, not all; method: immunoSEQ multiplex PCR. The sample records over 65,000 clones, under 80% being singletons. This clone has a single count. What it recognizes is unknown. Study outcomes and limitations: Prediction of most subjects' HLA-A and HLA-B alleles by TCR beta sequences was reportedly accurate.

Looked up from germline, CDR1 is KGHSH and CDR2 is LQKENI. The CDR3 sequence is 14 residues long. The germline V and J ends were trimmed by 4 bases and 0 bases, with 7 bases remaining between them. The sequence came from a human donor in good health. This chain connects TRBV18 to TRBJ2-1, with D unresolved. The sequenced material came from PBMCs. The CDR3 region is CASSLAVSYNEQFF. The CDR3 coding sequence is TGTGCCAGCTCACTCGCGGTCTCCTACAATGAGCAGTTCTTC.